The T cell receptor beta chain under discussion was sequenced for a study of T cell repertoires in cytomegalovirus infection. TCRdb itself ran the reads through MiXCR, one entry per CDR3 protein. The data hold fewer than 300,000 distinct CDR3 sequences, with roughly 24% observed a single time. The germline CDR1 and CDR2 sequences are SNHLY and FYNNEI. J gave up 2 bases and V 7 bases, and 5 bases lay outside the gene matches. CDR3 size: 14 residues. The sequencing sample was made of PBMCs. The chain combines TRBV2 with TRBJ2-1; 7 bases map to TRBD1. The TCR sequence derives from a human donor in good health (CMV status not recorded). Some clones in this sample may be carry-over from other donors' samples. CDR3 nucleotide sequence: TGTGCCAGCAATTCAGGGGGTGCCTACAATGAGCAGTTCTTC. This codes for CASNSGGAYNEQFF.